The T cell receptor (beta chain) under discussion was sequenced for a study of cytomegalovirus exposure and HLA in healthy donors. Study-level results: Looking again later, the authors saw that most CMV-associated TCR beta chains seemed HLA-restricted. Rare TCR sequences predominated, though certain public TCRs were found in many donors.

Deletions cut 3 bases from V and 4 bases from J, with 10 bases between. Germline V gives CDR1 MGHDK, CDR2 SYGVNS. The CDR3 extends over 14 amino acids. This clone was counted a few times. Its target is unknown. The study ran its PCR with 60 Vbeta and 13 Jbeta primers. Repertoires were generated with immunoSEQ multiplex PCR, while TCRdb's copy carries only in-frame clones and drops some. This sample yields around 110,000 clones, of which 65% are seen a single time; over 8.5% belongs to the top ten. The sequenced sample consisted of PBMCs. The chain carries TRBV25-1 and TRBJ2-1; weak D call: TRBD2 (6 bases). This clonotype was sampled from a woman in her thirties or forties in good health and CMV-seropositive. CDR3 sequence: CASSDMEGYNEQFF. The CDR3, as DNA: TGTGCCAGCAGTGACATGGAGGGTTACAATGAGCAGTTCTTC.